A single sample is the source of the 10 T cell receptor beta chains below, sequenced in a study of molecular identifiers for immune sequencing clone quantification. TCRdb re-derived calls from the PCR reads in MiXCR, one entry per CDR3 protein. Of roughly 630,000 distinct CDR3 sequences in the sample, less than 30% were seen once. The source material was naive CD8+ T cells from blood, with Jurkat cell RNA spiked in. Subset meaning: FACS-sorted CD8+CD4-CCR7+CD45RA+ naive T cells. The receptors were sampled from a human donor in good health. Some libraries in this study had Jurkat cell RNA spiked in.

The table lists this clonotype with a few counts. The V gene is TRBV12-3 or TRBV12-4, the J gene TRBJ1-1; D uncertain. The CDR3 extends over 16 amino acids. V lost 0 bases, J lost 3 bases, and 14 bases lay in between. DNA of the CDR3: TGTGCCAGCAGTTTAGCTGCCCCCTTCCCGGACACTGAAGCTTTCTTT. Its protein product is CASSLAAPFPDTEAFF.

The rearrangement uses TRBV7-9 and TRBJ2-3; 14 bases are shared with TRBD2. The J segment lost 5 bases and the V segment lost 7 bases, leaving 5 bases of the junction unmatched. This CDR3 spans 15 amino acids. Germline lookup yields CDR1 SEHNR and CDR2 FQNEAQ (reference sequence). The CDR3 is CASTGLAGGGDTQYF. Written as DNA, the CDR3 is TGTGCCAGCACCGGACTAGCGGGGGGTGGAGATACGCAGTATTTT.

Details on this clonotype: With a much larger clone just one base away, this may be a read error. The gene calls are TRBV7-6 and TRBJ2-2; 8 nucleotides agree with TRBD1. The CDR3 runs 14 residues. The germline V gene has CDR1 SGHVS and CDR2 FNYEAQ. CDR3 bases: TGTGCCTGCAGCGAGGACAGGGTCCCCGGGGAGCTGTTTTTT. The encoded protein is CACSEDRVPGELFF.

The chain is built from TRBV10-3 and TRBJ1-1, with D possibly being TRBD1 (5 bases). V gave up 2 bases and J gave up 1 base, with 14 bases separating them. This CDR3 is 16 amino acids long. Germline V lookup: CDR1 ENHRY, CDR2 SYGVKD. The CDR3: CAISEIGVSGNTEAFF. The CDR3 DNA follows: TGTGCCATCAGTGAGATAGGGGTCTCGGGGAACACTGAAGCTTTCTTT.

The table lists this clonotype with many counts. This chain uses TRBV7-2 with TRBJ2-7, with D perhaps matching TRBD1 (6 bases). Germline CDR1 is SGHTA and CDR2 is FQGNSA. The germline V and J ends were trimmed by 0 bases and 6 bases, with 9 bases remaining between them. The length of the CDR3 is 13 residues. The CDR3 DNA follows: TGTGCCAGCAGCTTAGCGGTCAGGGGCGAGCAGTACTTC. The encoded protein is CASSLAVRGEQYF. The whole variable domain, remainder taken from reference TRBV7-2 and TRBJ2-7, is GAGVSQSPSNKVTEKGKDVELRCDPISGHTALYWYRQSLGQGLEFLIYFQGNSAPDKSGLPSDRFSAERTGGSVSTLTIQRTQQEDSAVYLCASSLAVRGEQYFGPGTRLTVT.

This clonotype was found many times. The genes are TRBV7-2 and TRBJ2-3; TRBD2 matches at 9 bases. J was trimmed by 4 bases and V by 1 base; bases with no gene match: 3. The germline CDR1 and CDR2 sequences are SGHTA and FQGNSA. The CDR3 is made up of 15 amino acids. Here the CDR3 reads CASSLEGLASDTQYF. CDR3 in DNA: TGTGCCAGCAGCTTAGAAGGACTAGCGTCAGATACGCAGTATTTT.

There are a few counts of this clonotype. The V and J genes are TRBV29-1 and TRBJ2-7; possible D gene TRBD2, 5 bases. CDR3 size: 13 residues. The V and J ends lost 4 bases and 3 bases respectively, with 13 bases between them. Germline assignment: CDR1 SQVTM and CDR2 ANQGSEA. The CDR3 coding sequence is TGCAGCGTTGCGGTGGGAGTGGGCTACGAGCAGTACTTC. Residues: CSVAVGVGYEQYF.

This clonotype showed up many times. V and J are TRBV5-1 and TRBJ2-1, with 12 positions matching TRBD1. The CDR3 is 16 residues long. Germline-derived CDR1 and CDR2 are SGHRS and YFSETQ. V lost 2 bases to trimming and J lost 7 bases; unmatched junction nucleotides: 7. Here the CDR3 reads CASSFPPGQGANEQFF. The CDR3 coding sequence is TGCGCCAGCAGCTTCCCTCCGGGACAGGGGGCGAATGAGCAGTTCTTC.

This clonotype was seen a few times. The CDR3 reads CASIHHGAYEQYF. As DNA, the CDR3 is TGTGCCAGCATACATCACGGGGCCTACGAGCAGTACTTC. The rearrangement uses TRBV6-1 and TRBJ2-7; possible D gene TRBD2, 5 bases. The CDR3 length is 13 residues. Trimming cost V 7 bases and J 2 bases, with 12 bases left between them. Germline-derived CDR1 and CDR2 are MNHNS and SASEGT.

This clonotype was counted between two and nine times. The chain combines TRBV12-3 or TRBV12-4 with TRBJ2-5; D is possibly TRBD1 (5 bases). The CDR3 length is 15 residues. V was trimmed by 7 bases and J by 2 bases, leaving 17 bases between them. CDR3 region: CASTPTGPRQETQYF. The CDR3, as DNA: TGTGCCAGCACCCCTACAGGTCCGCGACAAGAGACCCAGTACTTC.